These 15 T cell receptor beta chains were sequenced from one sample in a study of cytomegalovirus exposure and HLA in healthy donors. The PCR employed 60 Vbeta primers together with 13 Jbeta primers. Clones were sequenced by immunoSEQ multiplex PCR, and TCRdb holds only the in-frame ones, with some missing. Here the sample spans some 130,000 clones, around four fifths being singletons. The sample was PBMCs. Receptor source: a boy between 5 and 17 years old in good health and CMV-seronegative.

The genes are TRBV7-9 and TRBJ2-2, with a tentative D call TRBD1 (6 bases). The CDR3 covers 14 residues. Trimming took off 5 bases at V and 7 bases at J, with 14 bases between the two ends. Germline V gene data show CDR1 as SEHNR and CDR2 as FQNEAQ (reference sequence). The chain's CDR3 is CASSPPGQGGELFF. The CDR3 DNA sequence: TGTGCCAGCAGCCCACCGGGACAAGGCGGGGAGCTGTTTTTT.

CDR3 coding DNA: TGCGCCAGCAGCTCCCCCGAGCGGAAGTACGAGCAGTACTTC. Its protein product is CASSSPERKYEQYF. The chain uses TRBV5-1 and TRBJ2-7; D perhaps matches TRBD2 (5 bases). The CDR3 totals 14 residues. V was shortened by 3 bases and J by 4 bases, with 14 bases between the two germline ends. Germline CDR1 reads SGHRS; CDR2 reads YFSETQ.

This chain links TRBV5-1 with TRBJ1-2; 8 nucleotides agree with TRBD1. CDR3 size: 16 residues. The germline V gene encodes CDR1 SGHRS and CDR2 YFSETQ. J gave up 0 bases and V 4 bases, and 8 bases lay outside the gene matches. The CDR3 region is CASSITGQASNYGYTF. The CDR3, as DNA: TGCGCCAGCAGCATCACGGGACAGGCTTCTAACTATGGCTACACCTTC.

The V and J genes are TRBV7-9 and TRBJ2-1; a weak D match, TRBD2 (6 bases). Germline loops: CDR1 SEHNR, CDR2 FQNEAQ (reference sequence). The germline V and J ends were trimmed by 5 bases and 7 bases, with 12 bases remaining between them. This CDR3 comprises 13 residues. CDR3 bases: TGTGCCAGCAGCGACCGGGACTTAAATGAGCAGTTCTTC. Its translation: CASSDRDLNEQFF.

The chain combines TRBV6-1 with TRBJ2-7; 8 bases are a match to TRBD1. V gave up 5 bases and J gave up 5 bases; unmatched junction bases: 2. Looked up from germline, CDR1 is MNHNS and CDR2 is SASEGT. CDR3 length equals 12 residues. The CDR3 coding sequence is TGTGCCAGCAGTAGGACAGGGAACGAGCAGTACTTC. Protein: CASSRTGNEQYF.

There are a few counts of this clone. The gene calls are TRBV7-9 and TRBJ1-1; D might be TRBD1 (6 bases). Trimming pared 1 base from V and 2 bases from J, leaving 11 bases between. Germline CDR1 reads SEHNR; CDR2 reads FQNEAQ (reference sequence). The length of the CDR3 is 15 residues. The CDR3 DNA reads TGTGCCAGCAGCTTAGGCCGGACAGTTAACACTGAAGCTTTCTTT. Encoded protein: CASSLGRTVNTEAFF.

The V call is TRBV7-8, the J call TRBJ2-1; 7 nucleotides match TRBD1. The CDR3 loop spans 16 amino acids. V lost 1 base to trimming and J lost 7 bases; unmatched junction nucleotides: 10. From germline, CDR1 is SGHVS and CDR2 FQNEAQ. CDR3 nucleotide sequence: TGTGCCAGCAGCTTAGTGTCATGGACAGGCGGTAATGAGCAGTTCTTC. It codes for CASSLVSWTGGNEQFF.

The rearrangement joins TRBV29-1 to TRBJ1-1; D gene ambiguous. There are 14 residues in the CDR3. Germline V gene lookup returns CDR1 SQVTM and CDR2 ANQGSEA. The ends were cut back, 6 bases at V and 3 bases at J, with 17 bases in the middle. The CDR3 loop reads CSVAWAIGDTEAFF. Written as DNA, the CDR3 is TGCAGCGTGGCCTGGGCAATCGGGGACACTGAAGCTTTCTTT.

V is TRBV5-4 and J is TRBJ2-2; TRBD2 matches 7 bases. Trimming removed 4 bases from V and 4 bases from J; junction bases left unmatched: 10. CDR1 is SGHNT, CDR2 YYREEE, per germline (reference sequence). The CDR3 extends over 16 amino acids. The CDR3 nucleotides are TGTGCCAGCAGCCCTTGGGGCGGGAGCGGCACCGGGGAGCTGTTTTTT. This translates into CASSPWGGSGTGELFF.

This clone occurred a few times. The V and J genes are TRBV5-5 and TRBJ1-1, with D perhaps TRBD1 (5 bases). V dropped 3 bases and J dropped 7 bases, with 7 bases sitting between them. Germline values: CDR1 SGHKS, CDR2 YYEKEE (reference sequence). CDR3 length: 11 amino acids. The CDR3 coding sequence is TGTGCCAGCAGCTGGGGCGTTGAAGCTTTCTTT. Amino acid sequence: CASSWGVEAFF.

This chain joins TRBV4-1 and TRBJ1-2; TRBD1 matches at 7 bases. The CDR3 covers 16 residues. Germline CDR1 reads MGHRA; CDR2 reads YSYEKL. The V and J ends lost 2 bases and 8 bases, in that order; junction bases with no gene match: 14. Here the CDR3 reads CASSQQGEGGRKGYTF. Written as DNA, the CDR3 is TGCGCCAGCAGCCAACAAGGGGAAGGGGGCAGGAAGGGCTACACCTTC.

The V and J genes are TRBV30 and TRBJ2-7; D is perhaps TRBD1 (6 bases). Germline lookup yields CDR1 GTSNPN and CDR2 SVGIG (reference sequence). V was cut by 4 bases and J by 2 bases, with 18 bases left in between. The CDR3 runs 15 residues. The CDR3 here is CAWNPLTGYPYEQYF. CDR3 sequence (DNA): TGTGCCTGGAATCCACTAACAGGGTACCCCTACGAGCAGTACTTC.

The rearrangement joins TRBV30 to TRBJ2-7; a possible D gene is TRBD2 (7 bases). The CDR3 consists of 13 residues. V shed 0 bases and J shed 2 bases, with 8 bases lying between them. CDR1 is GTSNPN and CDR2 is SVGIG in the germline V gene (reference sequence). CDR3 DNA sequence: TGTGCCTGGAGTGTAGGGGGGGCCTACGAGCAGTACTTC. It codes for CAWSVGGAYEQYF.

This clone was found once. J is TRBJ2-3 and V is TRBV9, with TRBD2 identical over 9 bases. The CDR3 totals 18 residues. Looked up from germline, CDR1 is SGDLS and CDR2 is YYNGEE. V lost 2 bases to trimming and J lost 1 base; unmatched junction nucleotides: 11. The CDR3 sequence: CASSVSRASGRRTDTQYF. CDR3 bases: TGTGCCAGCAGCGTGTCCAGGGCCAGCGGGAGGCGCACAGATACGCAGTATTTT.

The genes are TRBV5-1 and TRBJ2-3; unclear D gene. Germline V CDR1 and CDR2: SGHRS, YFSETQ. The CDR3 sequence is 15 residues long. V was cut by 0 bases and J by 6 bases, with 14 bases left in between. The CDR3 region is CASSLGEPLGDTQYF. The CDR3 region has the DNA TGCGCCAGCAGCTTGGGAGAGCCTTTGGGCGATACGCAGTATTTT.